This is a list of T cell receptor beta chains from one sample in a study of graft-versus-host responses after intestinal transplantation. TCRdb's table, derived via immunoSEQ multiplex PCR, lists solely in-frame clones and lacks some. The sample holds 15,000 to 18,000 clones, about 67% seen once. The starting material was ileum tissue, obtained 14 days after transplant. All receptors come from a human patient who received an intestinal transplant, so some T cells may come from the graft donor. CDR3s include the opening cysteine and the closing phenylalanine or tryptophan. The D gene is left open where the match is weak. The listing skips clone size in some rows; elsewhere it reads once, few, many or a size class.

>TRBV6-5|-|-|TRBJ2-3
CASSYGGSTDTQYF
TGTGCCAGCAGTTATGGCGGTAGCACAGATACGCAGTATTTT
>TRBV19|-|-|TRBJ2-3
CASSMGSPGWDTQYF
TGTGCCAGTAGTATGGGGTCTCCCGGCTGGGATACGCAGTATTTT
>TRBV27|TRBD2|once|TRBJ2-1
CASSLDGRARGEQFF
TGTGCCAGCAGTTTGGACGGGAGGGCCCGAGGTGAGCAGTTCTTC
>TRBV30|-|-|TRBJ1-6
CAWSGQLSSPLHF
TGTGCCTGGAGTGGACAGCTGAGTTCACCCCTCCACTTT
>TRBV6-1|TRBD1|-|TRBJ1-1
CASTDRGLGTEAFF
TGTGCCAGCACAGACAGGGGACTGGGCACTGAAGCTTTCTTT
>TRBV2|-|few|TRBJ1-5
CASSQNVGVGNQPQHF
TGTGCCAGCAGCCAGAACGTCGGAGTGGGCAATCAGCCCCAGCATTTT
>TRBV6-6|-|few|TRBJ2-1
CASSLDRDEQFF
TGTGCCAGCAGCCTTGACCGGGATGAGCAGTTCTTC
>TRBV5-3|-|once|TRBJ2-7
CASSHSTGYEQYF
TGTGCCAGCAGCCACTCGACAGGCTACGAGCAGTACTTC
>TRBV7-2|-|-|TRBJ1-1
CASSLAYLGGLNTEAFF
TGTGCCAGCAGCTTAGCATACCTTGGGGGGCTGAACACTGAAGCTTTCTTT
>TRBV6-5|-|-|TRBJ1-1
CASGIELSEAFF
TGTGCCAGCGGAATTGAGTTATCCGAAGCTTTCTTT
>TRBV19|-|-|TRBJ1-3
CASSIVGHNSGNTIYF
TGTGCCAGTAGTATAGTCGGTCACAACTCTGGAAACACCATATATTTT
>TRBV19|-|-|TRBJ1-1
CASSIVAVPNTEAFF
TGTGCCAGTAGTATAGTGGCAGTCCCTAATACTGAAGCTTTCTTT
>TRBV2|-|few|TRBJ1-5
CASRLDRGDQPQHF
TGTGCCAGCAGGTTGGACAGAGGGGATCAGCCCCAGCATTTT
>TRBV6-6|TRBD1|-|TRBJ1-1
CASSYQGGPYEAFF
TGTGCCAGCAGTTATCAGGGGGGCCCCTATGAAGCTTTCTTT
>TRBV6-5|TRBD1|few|TRBJ1-5
CASSPQGDRPQHF
TGTGCCAGCAGCCCACAGGGGGATCGGCCCCAGCATTTT
>TRBV4-1|TRBD1|-|TRBJ2-7
CASSREGTGGHYEQYF
TGCGCCAGCAGCCGGGAGGGGACAGGGGGGCACTACGAGCAGTACTTC
>TRBV27|-|-|TRBJ2-1
CASSAYLGANEQFF
TGTGCCAGCAGTGCCTACCTAGGGGCAAATGAGCAGTTCTTC
>TRBV5-6|TRBD1|-|TRBJ1-2
CASSPGGLYGYTF
TGTGCCAGCAGCCCAGGGGGCCTCTATGGCTACACCTTC
>TRBV6-4|TRBD2|-|TRBJ2-1
CASSEAGANNEQFF
TGTGCCAGCAGTGAAGCGGGGGCAAACAATGAGCAGTTCTTC
>TRBV5-5|TRBD1|-|TRBJ2-1
CASSLSGTVMDEQFF
TGTGCCAGCAGCTTATCCGGGACAGTTATGGATGAGCAGTTCTTC
>TRBV9|-|-|TRBJ2-1
CASSLSSSYNEQFF
TGTGCCAGCAGCTTATCGAGCTCCTACAATGAGCAGTTCTTC
>TRBV6-1|-|-|TRBJ2-4
CASSGQGKNIQYF
TGTGCCAGCAGCGGGCAGGGGAAAAACATTCAGTACTTC
>TRBV4-1|-|-|TRBJ2-7
CASSQDSAGAYEQYF
TGCGCCAGCAGCCAAGATTCGGCAGGGGCCTACGAGCAGTACTTC
>TRBV7-9|-|once|TRBJ2-1
CASSLSDYSYNEQFF
TGTGCCAGCAGCCTATCGGACTATTCCTACAATGAGCAGTTCTTC
>TRBV7-3|-|-|TRBJ1-1
CASSLSSNTEAFF
TGTGCCAGCAGCTTAAGCAGTAACACTGAAGCTTTCTTT
>TRBV4-1|-|-|TRBJ2-2
CASSPTNTGELFF
TGCGCCAGCAGTCCTACGAACACCGGGGAGCTGTTTTTT
>TRBV11-2|-|-|TRBJ2-1
CASSLVGSGYYNEQFF
TGTGCCAGCAGCTTAGTAGGGTCAGGGTACTACAATGAGCAGTTCTTC
>TRBV7-9|TRBD1|-|TRBJ2-7
CASSSTGKFYEQYF
TGTGCCAGCAGCTCGACAGGGAAGTTCTACGAGCAGTACTTC
>TRBV19|-|-|TRBJ2-7
CASSGLGGQLGSYEQYF
TGTGCCAGTAGCGGCCTCGGGGGACAGCTCGGATCCTACGAGCAGTACTTC
>TRBV7-8|-|-|TRBJ1-1
CASSWSTGGNTEAFF
TGTGCCAGCAGCTGGTCCACCGGGGGGAACACTGAAGCTTTCTTT
>TRBV19|TRBD1|few|TRBJ1-2
CASSPISTGVLNGYTF
TGTGCCAGTAGCCCTATTTCGACAGGGGTTTTGAATGGCTACACCTTC
>TRBV11-3|TRBD2|-|TRBJ2-1
CASSQSGSMYNEQFF
TGTGCCAGCAGCCAAAGCGGGAGCATGTACAATGAGCAGTTCTTC
>TRBV14|TRBD2|-|TRBJ2-7
CASSQDQRKRESSYEQYF
TGTGCCAGCAGCCAAGATCAGAGGAAGCGGGAGAGCTCCTACGAGCAGTACTTC
>TRBV13|TRBD2|once|TRBJ2-1
CASSLSGRGINEQFF
TGTGCCAGCAGCTTAAGCGGGAGGGGTATAAATGAGCAGTTCTTC
>TRBV7-9|-|few|TRBJ1-5
CASSLGVAGGRQPQHF
TGTGCCAGCAGCTTAGGGGTAGCGGGCGGGCGTCAGCCCCAGCATTTT
>TRBV11-3|-|once|TRBJ2-7
CASSLVDRAYEQYF
TGTGCCAGCAGCTTAGTTGACAGAGCCTACGAGCAGTACTTC
>TRBV4-1|-|-|TRBJ2-7
CASSLTMGEQYF
TGCGCCAGCAGCCTGACGATGGGCGAGCAGTACTTC
>TRBV6-5|-|few|TRBJ1-5
CASSYSKGGDQPQHF
TGTGCCAGCAGTTACTCGAAGGGGGGCGATCAGCCCCAGCATTTT
>TRBV29-1|TRBD1|few|TRBJ1-2
CSVDNTGARNGYTF
TGCAGCGTTGATAACACAGGGGCAAGGAATGGCTACACCTTC
>TRBV27|TRBD2|-|TRBJ2-5
CASSLSWTSGSQETQYF
TGTGCCAGCAGTTTATCCTGGACTAGCGGATCACAAGAGACCCAGTACTTC